This T cell receptor beta chain came from a study of control samples from healthy donors and cancer patients. Trimming took 3 bases from V and 2 from J, leaving 12 bases between them. The CDR3 consists of 15 residues. Germline values: CDR1 SGHRS, CDR2 YFSETQ. Some clones are missing from TCRdb's copy, which holds only in-frame ones; the method was immunoSEQ multiplex PCR. The sample consists of 98,000 or so clones, approximately 84% of them appearing once. The source is a man between 18 and 29 years old in good health. V gene TRBV5-1 combines with J gene TRBJ1-3; no definite D call. Sequencing was carried out using blood. Here the CDR3 DNA reads TGCGCCAGCAGCTCGGGCCCCCGGCCTGGAAACACCATATATTTT. Translation gives CASSSGPRPGNTIYF.